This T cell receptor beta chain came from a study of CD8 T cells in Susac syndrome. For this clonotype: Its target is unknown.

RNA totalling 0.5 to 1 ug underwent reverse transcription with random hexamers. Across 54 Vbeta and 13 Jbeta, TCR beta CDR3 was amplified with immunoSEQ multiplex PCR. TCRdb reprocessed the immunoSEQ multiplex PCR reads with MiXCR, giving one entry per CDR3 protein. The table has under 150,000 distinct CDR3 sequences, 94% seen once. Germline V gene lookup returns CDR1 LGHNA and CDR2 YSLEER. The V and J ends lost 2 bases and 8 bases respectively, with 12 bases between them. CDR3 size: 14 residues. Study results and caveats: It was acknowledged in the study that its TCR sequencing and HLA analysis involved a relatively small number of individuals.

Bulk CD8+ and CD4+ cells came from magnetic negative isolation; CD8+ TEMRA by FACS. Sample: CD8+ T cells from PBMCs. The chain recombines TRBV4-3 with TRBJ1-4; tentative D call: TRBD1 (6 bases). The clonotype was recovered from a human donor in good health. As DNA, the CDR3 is TGCGCCAGCAGCCAATTGGGGACATCCGAAAAACTGTTTTTT. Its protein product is CASSQLGTSEKLFF.